This T cell receptor beta chain was recovered during a study of blood T cell repertoires in COVID-19. This clone is a singleton in its sample. Clones were read by immunoSEQ multiplex PCR, and TCRdb kept only the in-frame ones, dropping some. The repertoire holds 300,000 to 400,000 clones, with approximately 90% as singletons. The CDR3 extends over 15 amino acids. Germline lookup yields CDR1 SNHLY and CDR2 FYNNEI. The trim removed 8 bases at V and 1 base at J, leaving 9 bases unmatched. The sequence came from a woman aged 18 to 35 who had recovered from COVID-19. The sequenced sample consisted of peripheral blood. The J gene is TRBJ2-5, the V gene TRBV2; TRBD1 agrees at 8 bases. The CDR3 DNA reads TGTGCCAGCCGTCGGACAGGGACCAGCCAAGAGACCCAGTACTTC. Protein sequence: CASRRTGTSQETQYF.